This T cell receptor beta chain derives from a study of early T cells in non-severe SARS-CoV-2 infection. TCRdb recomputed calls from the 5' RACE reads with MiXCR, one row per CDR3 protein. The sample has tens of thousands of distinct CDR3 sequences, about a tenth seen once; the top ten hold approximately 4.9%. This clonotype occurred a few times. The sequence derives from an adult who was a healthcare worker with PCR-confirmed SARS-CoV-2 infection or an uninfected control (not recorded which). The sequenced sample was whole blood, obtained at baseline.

The CDR3 coding sequence is TGTGCCAGTAGTATAGTGGGACAGGGCTTCAATCAGCCCCAGCATTTT. This translates into CASSIVGQGFNQPQHF. This chain uses TRBV19 with TRBJ1-5; 9 nucleotides line up with TRBD1. The V segment lost 1 base and the J segment 3 bases; nucleotides outside the gene matches: 4. The CDR3 has 16 amino acids. CDR1 LNHDA and CDR2 SQIVND come from the germline V gene (reference sequence).